These 2 T cell receptor beta chains originate from one sample sequenced in a study of shared clonotypes between healthy human individuals. Sequencing was performed with immunoSEQ multiplex PCR; in TCRdb, only in-frame clones are kept and a portion is missing. The sample shows 2.3 million or so clones, 93% of them seen only once. Sequences were obtained from naive CD4+ T cells from PBMCs. The sample's subset: CD45RA+ positively selected. These receptors originate from a man aged 18 to 35 in good health. Some clones in this sample may be carry-over from other donors' samples.

This chain joins TRBV5-4 and TRBJ2-3; the D is unclear. Trimming took off 3 bases at V and 0 bases at J, with 14 bases between the two ends. The CDR3 consists of 16 residues. CDR1 and CDR2 from the germline V gene are SGHNT and YYREEE (reference sequence). The CDR3 DNA sequence: TGTGCCAGCAGCTCCTCTGATGCTCCTAGCACAGATACGCAGTATTTT. Its protein product is CASSSSDAPSTDTQYF.

Only one count was recorded for this clone. This chain joins TRBV25-1 and TRBJ1-1; D not certain. The CDR3 totals 13 residues. Trimming took off 4 bases at V and 1 base at J, with 7 bases between the two ends. Looked up from germline, CDR1 is MGHDK and CDR2 is SYGVNS. This CDR3 is CASSVLGNTEAFF. In DNA, the CDR3 is TGTGCCAGCAGTGTACTCGGGAACACTGAAGCTTTCTTT.